A single sample gave rise to the 28 T cell receptor beta chains below, sequenced in a study of blood T cell repertoires in COVID-19. Clones were sequenced by immunoSEQ multiplex PCR, and TCRdb holds only the in-frame ones, with some missing. The repertoire has about 300,000 clones, approximately 85% of them found once; the top ten carry roughly 1.6%. Specimen: peripheral blood. Source of these receptors: a woman aged 45-60 years with acute or convalescent COVID-19.

This chain connects TRBV23-1 to TRBJ2-7; TRBD2 might be the D (6 bases). TRBV23-1 is an open reading frame, and its role is uncertain. Trimming removed 4 bases at V and 3 bases at J, with 19 bases between. This CDR3 has 16 residues. The CDR3 DNA reads as TGCGCCAGCAGTCGCCACCCCTGCGGGACCCTCTACGAGCAGTACTTC. Translation gives CASSRHPCGTLYEQYF.

This sequence joins TRBV28 and TRBJ2-7; TRBD1 might be the D (6 bases). V gave up 6 bases and J gave up 5 bases, with 11 bases separating them. Germline V lookup: CDR1 MDHEN, CDR2 SYDVKM. This CDR3 spans 12 amino acids. In DNA, the CDR3 is TGTGCCAGCAGACAGGGCATTCACGAGCAGTACTTC. Protein product: CASRQGIHEQYF.

V usage is TRBV2 and J usage is TRBJ2-5; maybe TRBD2 (5 bases). The CDR3 covers 17 residues. The germline V gene encodes CDR1 SNHLY and CDR2 FYNNEI. V was cut by 6 bases and J by 4 bases, with 24 bases left in between. CDR3 DNA: TGTGCCAGCAGGTTCCAAACAGTGGGAGTAAAGGGAGAGACCCAGTACTTC. This codes for CASRFQTVGVKGETQYF.

The chain couples TRBV4-1 to TRBJ2-7; the match to TRBD1 covers 8 bases. V dropped 3 bases and J dropped 1; count of bases not matched to a gene: 5. This CDR3 is 15 amino acids long. Germline loops: CDR1 MGHRA, CDR2 YSYEKL. The CDR3 region has the DNA TGCGCCAGCAGCCACGGACAGGGACCGTCCTACGAGCAGTACTTC. This gives the protein CASSHGQGPSYEQYF.

CDR3 amino acids: CASSFGGPEAFF. The CDR3 nucleotides are TGTGCCAGCAGTTTCGGAGGACCTGAAGCTTTCTTT. The rearrangement links TRBV12-3 or TRBV12-4 to TRBJ1-1; D remains unclear. V was clipped by 3 bases and J by 6 bases, with 8 bases between them. CDR3 length: 12 residues.

As DNA, the CDR3 is TGTGCCAGCGGAGTTACTAGCGGCACAGATACGCAGTATTTT. It codes for CASGVTSGTDTQYF. The chain is built from TRBV7-2 and TRBJ2-3; 7 nucleotides match TRBD2. The V gene's germline CDR1 is SGHTA and CDR2 FQGNSA. The CDR3 has 14 amino acids. J was trimmed by 1 base and V by 8 bases; bases with no gene match: 6.

This clone was observed a handful of times. This chain's CDR3 is CASSLGGSATNEKLFF. The CDR3 region has the DNA TGTGCCAGCAGTTTAGGGGGGAGCGCCACTAATGAAAAACTGTTTTTT. The V and J genes are TRBV28 and TRBJ1-4, with D perhaps matching TRBD1 (5 bases). Germline V gives CDR1 MDHEN, CDR2 SYDVKM. The CDR3 has 16 amino acids. V dropped 2 bases and J dropped 2 bases, with 12 bases sitting between them.

The J gene is TRBJ2-7, the V gene TRBV3-1 (or the pseudogene TRBV3-2); 9 positions agree with TRBD1. The germline V gene encodes CDR1 LGHDT and CDR2 YNNKEL (reference sequence). The V gene end was trimmed by 0 bases and the J gene end by 5 bases; junction bases not matched to a gene: 5. This CDR3 is built from 15 residues. CDR3 nucleotides: TGTGCCAGCAGCCAAGAGGACAGGGGAAGGGACGAGCAGTACTTC. Residues: CASSQEDRGRDEQYF.

This chain links TRBV5-1 with TRBJ2-2, with a weak D call TRBD2 (6 bases). CDR3 length: 15 residues. Trimming took 4 bases from V and 7 from J, leaving 17 bases between them. Looked up from germline, CDR1 is SGHRS and CDR2 is YFSETQ. The CDR3: CASSQDPGGSGELFF. The CDR3 region has the DNA TGCGCCAGCAGCCAAGACCCCGGAGGGAGCGGGGAGCTGTTTTTT. The whole variable domain, remainder taken from reference TRBV5-1 and TRBJ2-2, is KAGVTQTPRYLIKTRGQQVTLSCSPISGHRSVSWYQQTPGQGLQFLFEYFSETQRNKGNFPGRFSGRQFSNSRSEMNVSTLELGDSALYLCASSQDPGGSGELFFGEGSRLTVL.

DNA of the CDR3: TGTGCCATCCGCCCGGGACAGGGAGATCAGCCCCAGCATTTT. This encodes CAIRPGQGDQPQHF. The chain recombines TRBV28 with TRBJ1-5; 9 nucleotides agree with TRBD1. CDR3 length: 14 residues. V dropped 10 bases and J dropped 5; count of bases not matched to a gene: 9. In germline, CDR1 is MDHEN, CDR2 SYDVKM.

The chain is built from TRBV11-2 and TRBJ1-2; no definite D call. V gave up 4 bases and J gave up 0 bases, with 12 bases separating them. The CDR3 contains 15 residues. Germline V CDR1 and CDR2: SGHAT, FQNNGV. CDR3 amino acids: CASSSRLEANYGYTF. In nucleotides, the CDR3 is TGTGCCAGCAGCTCCCGGTTAGAAGCTAACTATGGCTACACCTTC.

The rearrangement joins TRBV4-1 to TRBJ2-4, with 12 bases that match TRBD2. The V and J ends lost 1 base and 7 bases, in that order; junction bases with no gene match: 5. The germline V gene encodes CDR1 MGHRA and CDR2 YSYEKL. The CDR3 totals 16 residues. CDR3 amino acids: CASSQVLAGGLNIQYF. Written as DNA, the CDR3 is TGCGCCAGCAGCCAAGTACTAGCGGGAGGTTTGAACATTCAGTACTTC.

In its sample, this clone was seen once. The rearrangement uses TRBV7-3 and TRBJ1-6; D unresolved. The CDR3 totals 15 residues. Germline V gives CDR1 SGHTA, CDR2 FQGTGA. V lost 0 bases to trimming and J lost 7 bases, with 10 bases between them. The CDR3 loop reads CASSLTAGSNSPLHF. In DNA, the CDR3 is TGTGCCAGCAGCTTAACGGCAGGCTCAAATTCACCCCTCCACTTT. Full variable domain (rest looked up from reference TRBV7-3 and TRBJ1-6): GAGVSQTPSNKVTEKGKYVELRCDPISGHTALYWYRQSLGQGPEFLIYFQGTGAADDSGLPNDRFFAVRPEGSVSTLKIQRTERGDSAVYLCASSLTAGSNSPLHFGNGTRLTVT.

V usage is TRBV10-3 and J usage is TRBJ2-5; 9 bases are a match to TRBD2. Unmatched junction bases numbered 12, after V lost 8 bases and J lost 5 bases. This CDR3 is built from 15 residues. Germline assignment: CDR1 ENHRY and CDR2 SYGVKD. The DNA for the CDR3 is TGTGCCATCGGGGGGAGAGCGGGAGGCGGGGAGACCCAGTACTTC. Translating gives CAIGGRAGGGETQYF.

The V gene is TRBV2, the J gene TRBJ2-1, with 7 bases lining up with TRBD1. V trimming: 5 bases; J trimming: 9 bases; junction bases outside the gene matches: 10. The V gene's germline CDR1 is SNHLY and CDR2 FYNNEI. The CDR3 has 14 amino acids. The CDR3 region has the DNA TGTGCCAGCAGTCCGAGGGGACAGAGGGTTGAGCAGTTCTTC. Residues: CASSPRGQRVEQFF.

CDR3 amino acids: CASRRQGGTGNEKLFF. In DNA form, the CDR3 reads TGTGCCAGTAGAAGACAGGGCGGTACGGGTAATGAAAAACTGTTTTTT. The chain carries TRBV19 and TRBJ1-4; 7 nucleotides line up with TRBD1. CDR3 length equals 16 residues. In germline, CDR1 is LNHDA, CDR2 SQIVND (reference sequence). Trimming took 6 bases from V and 4 from J; bases not matched to a gene: 11.

This clone has just a few counts. The CDR3 loop reads CASSPRLSGANVLTF. DNA for the CDR3: TGTGCCAGCAGCCCTCGGTTGTCTGGGGCCAACGTCCTGACTTTC. V gene TRBV14 combines with J gene TRBJ2-6; D gene ambiguous. There are 15 residues in the CDR3. Trimming took 4 bases from V and 1 from J, leaving 8 bases between them. Germline V gene sequence: CDR1 SGHDN, CDR2 FVKESK. The full variable domain, with the rest looked up from reference TRBV14 and TRBJ2-6, is EAGVTQFPSHSVIEKGQTVTLRCDPISGHDNLYWYRRVMGKEIKFLLHFVKESKQDESGMPNNRFLAERTGGTYSTLKVQPAELEDSGVYFCASSPRLSGANVLTFGAGSRLTVL.

The gene calls are TRBV5-8 and TRBJ1-1, with D uncertain. With 0 bases removed from V and 4 bases from J, the gap between germline ends came to 13 bases. Germline V gene data show CDR1 as SGHTS and CDR2 as YDEGEE. The CDR3 spans 15 residues. The CDR3 DNA sequence: TGTGCCAGCAGCTTGGGTCAGAGCGGTACCACTGAAGCTTTCTTT. Translation: CASSLGQSGTTEAFF.

This clone has just one count. The chain combines TRBV5-4 with TRBJ1-1; the D gene is possibly TRBD1 (6 bases). This CDR3 has 15 amino acids. Germline V gives CDR1 SGHNT, CDR2 YYREEE (reference sequence). With 3 bases removed from V and 1 base from J, the gap between germline ends came to 13 bases. The CDR3 is CASSWADRPNTEAFF. The CDR3 DNA sequence: TGTGCCAGCAGCTGGGCGGACAGACCGAACACTGAAGCTTTCTTT.

The chain employs TRBV27 and TRBJ2-7; 7 bases agree with TRBD1. The CDR3 extends over 14 amino acids. V lost 3 bases, J lost 2 bases, and 4 bases stayed unmatched. Germline V gene sequence: CDR1 MNHEY, CDR2 SMNVEV (reference sequence). CDR3 DNA: TGTGCCAGCAGTTTGACAGGGCGGACCTACGAGCAGTACTTC. Translating it yields CASSLTGRTYEQYF.

As concerns this clone: Other nucleotide sequences from this sample produce the same CDR3. The chain employs TRBV18 and TRBJ2-7, with D possibly TRBD1 on 6 matching bases. In germline, CDR1 is KGHSH, CDR2 LQKENI. This CDR3 is built from 14 residues. The V and J ends lost 3 bases and 0 bases respectively, with 9 bases between them. The CDR3 sequence: CASSPGQISYEQYF. CDR3 bases: TGTGCCAGCTCACCGGGACAAATCTCCTACGAGCAGTACTTC.

V is TRBV5-1 and J is TRBJ2-1; 11 nucleotides line up with TRBD2. Germline CDR1 SGHRS, CDR2 YFSETQ. The CDR3 is made up of 16 amino acids. V gave up 7 bases and J gave up 0 bases; unmatched junction bases: 6. CDR3 in amino acids: CASAYLAGGSYNEQFF. In DNA, the CDR3 is TGCGCCAGCGCATATCTAGCGGGAGGCTCCTACAATGAGCAGTTCTTC.

The rearrangement joins TRBV5-1 to TRBJ1-5; 7 bases are a match to TRBD1. The trim removed 0 bases at V and 3 bases at J, leaving 6 bases unmatched. Germline CDR1 and CDR2: SGHRS and YFSETQ. The CDR3 runs 16 residues. The CDR3: CASSLEGGSYNQPQHF. In nucleotides, the CDR3 is TGCGCCAGCAGCTTGGAAGGGGGCTCCTACAATCAGCCCCAGCATTTT.

The chain links TRBV5-1 to TRBJ1-1; D unclear. This CDR3 is built from 14 residues. The V end lost 4 bases, the J end lost 4 bases, and 14 bases lay between the germline ends. Germline V lookup: CDR1 SGHRS, CDR2 YFSETQ. CDR3 bases: TGCGCCAGCAGCCCGTCGGCGGTTGGCACTGAAGCTTTCTTT. Translation: CASSPSAVGTEAFF.

This chain connects TRBV11-2 to TRBJ2-3; D perhaps matches TRBD1 (5 bases). The V gene's germline CDR1 is SGHAT and CDR2 FQNNGV. The CDR3 runs 15 residues. The ends were cut back, 1 base at V and 2 bases at J, with 10 bases in the middle. The CDR3 nucleotides read TGTGCCAGCAGCTTAGGTGAGACAGTCACAGATACGCAGTATTTT. Translating gives CASSLGETVTDTQYF.

The chain combines TRBV18 with TRBJ1-2, with D perhaps matching TRBD1 (6 bases). The CDR3 covers 17 residues. Deletions cut 2 bases from V and 0 bases from J, with 16 bases between. Germline CDR1 and CDR2: KGHSH and LQKENI. DNA for the CDR3: TGTGCCAGCTCACCAAGTAACAGGGCAATAGCTAACTATGGCTACACCTTC. This sequence encodes CASSPSNRAIANYGYTF. The variable domain in full, with the rest retrieved from reference TRBV18 and TRBJ1-2, is NAGVMQNPRHLVRRRGQEARLRCSPMKGHSHVYWYRQLPEEGLKFMVYLQKENIIDESGMPKERFSAEFPKEGPSILRIQQVVRGDSAAYFCASSPSNRAIANYGYTFGSGTRLTVV.

The chain is built from TRBV9 and TRBJ2-3, with 8 bases aligning to TRBD2. The V segment lost 4 bases and the J segment 4 bases; nucleotides outside the gene matches: 8. The CDR3 has 15 residues. Germline CDR1 SGDLS, CDR2 YYNGEE. The CDR3 is CASSTSGLAPDTQYF. The CDR3 bases are TGTGCCAGCAGCACGAGCGGACTAGCCCCAGATACGCAGTATTTT.

V gene TRBV2 combines with J gene TRBJ2-7, with 8 bases identical to TRBD1. Germline-derived CDR1 and CDR2 are SNHLY and FYNNEI. Trimming at V came to 5 bases and at J to 0 bases, leaving 9 bases not matched to a gene. The CDR3 covers 16 residues. CDR3 sequence reads: CASSYFQGQASYEQYF. The CDR3 DNA sequence: TGTGCCAGCAGTTACTTTCAGGGACAGGCCTCCTACGAGCAGTACTTC.